This TCR beta chain was documented in a study of human T cells and chemical hapten exposure (dated by TCRdb to the early 2020s). About the investigation overall: For sensitization, 2% DPC in acetone was applied to a 2 cm by 2 cm area of upper inner arm skin. The patient cohort, mostly female, included alopecia areata with under or over 50% scalp involvement, alopecia totalis and alopecia universalis. Weekly therapeutic DPC doses were additionally applied to the scalp of patients throughout the approximately 24-week study period. Patch testing was done on the upper back using Finn chambers containing 0.01% DPC, and results were scored after 6 days according to International Contact Dermatitis Research Group standards. The libraries were sequenced as a pool, and the TCR yield per sample differed mostly because of small variations in library volumes within the pool. The study tracked peripheral blood TCR repertoire changes in vivo during primary and secondary sensitization to the hapten diphenylcyclopropenone (DPC) in alopecia patients. Blood was sampled from patients pre-sensitization (week 0) and at 2, 6 and about 24 weeks after DPC sensitization. Nearly 30 alopecia patients gave blood for TCR sequencing at one to four time points (pre-sensitization, 2, 6 and 24 weeks).

CDR1 and CDR2 are drawn from the germline V gene: LGHNA, YSLEER. The CDR3, from cysteine to phenylalanine, totals 17 residues. Just the 51-base CDR3 DNA is kept, in frame starting at base 1. Trimming removed 7 bases from V and 5 bases from J, leaving 26 bases between the germline ends. The paper's findings and limits, for the study overall: Patch test score was positively correlated with the number of PT1 expanded TCRs, with significance at thresholds 8, 16 and 32 but not at 4. Because all patients had alopecia, a presumed autoimmune disease, the immune response of the patients might differ from that of healthy individuals. DPC sensitization did not change how many TCRs were above 1 in 1000 frequency, and no evidence was found of alterations in global repertoire structure. Repeated subsampling changed both the strength of the expansion versus patch-test correlation and the threshold at which that correlation became significant. Compared with pre-sensitization or healthy control sets, expanded TCRs formed significantly more large CDR3 similarity clusters, which is consistent with antigen-driven responses.

This clonotype has ten or more counts. The antigen this receptor binds is unknown. Nothing much larger sits one base from this clone, and base qualities are not available. Explained via the paper, the time point label denotes: patch test 2, 6 weeks after DPC sensitization. The sample's treatment or condition label, in plain terms: therapeutic diphenylcyclopropenone sensitization with weekly scalp DPC. At every patch-test visit, the blood draw took place before the patch test was put on. Patients were eligible if aged 18 to 70, diagnosed with alopecia and judged suitable for DPC therapy, and pregnant patients were excluded. Unfractionated whole blood was collected in Tempus Blood RNA tubes, and total RNA was extracted from that blood. Libraries were constructed by RACE. Reads for this sample came from a NextSeq 500. During library preparation, unique molecular identifiers were attached to individual cDNA molecules so that TCRs could be counted quantitatively and reproducibly. For every blood RNA sample, sequencing covered both the TCR alpha and TCR beta chains. The source study handled its data this way. A median of about 87,000 TCRs per sample was observed, with a range of about 23,224 to 750,000. The Decombinator software suite was used to annotate V, J and CDR3 in the TCR reads. Every sample was subsampled to the same number of TCRs (28,000) for the PS versus PT1 abundance plots. Expanded TCRs were defined as absent before sensitization and observed at least eight times at the 2-week time point. The public reads were reprocessed in TCRdb via fastp at Q25 and MiXCR, keeping in-frame beta chains. Each CDR3 protein gets just one entry, which takes the most common genes and DNA from the rows behind it. TCRdb, rather than the study authors, made the V and J calls. For this sample there are some 100,000 distinct CDR3 sequences; less than 10% appear just once. 3.1% of the sample is taken by the ten largest.

The starting material was whole blood, obtained in connection with sensitization to the hapten diphenylcyclopropenone (DPC). The chain is made from TRBV4-3 and TRBJ1-1; 5 matching bases give a weak D call of TRBD1. This receptor was taken from a middle-aged woman with alopecia areata. Some clones in this sample may be carry-over from other donors' samples. The bases are TGCGCCAGCACCTTCTCGGCAGGGAGAAGGGCGGGGACTGAAGCTTTCTTT. This codes for CASTFSAGRRAGTEAFF.